The present entry profiles one T cell receptor beta chain with its context. Clones were sequenced by immunoSEQ multiplex PCR, and TCRdb holds only the in-frame ones, with some missing. This table has 90,000 to 100,000 clones, roughly 83% appearing once. Germline assignment: CDR1 MNHEY and CDR2 SVGAGI. This CDR3 region has 15 residues. V lost 4 bases to trimming and J lost 4 bases, with 14 bases between them. The source of the sample is a study of control samples from healthy donors and cancer patients. This chain uses TRBV6-5 with TRBJ1-5, with a tentative D call TRBD1 (5 bases). The receptor was isolated from a woman in her 30s in good health. The sequencing input was blood. CDR3: CASSSRRERNQPQHF. The CDR3 DNA is TGTGCCAGCAGTTCCCGCAGGGAGAGAAATCAGCCCCAGCATTTT.